This T cell receptor (beta chain) was sequenced during a study of blood T cell repertoires in COVID-19 (dated by TCRdb to about 2020). General notes on the study: The collaborator samples originated in the United States, Italy and Spain and spanned the acute and convalescent phases of COVID-19. The dataset comprised deeply sampled blood TCRbeta repertoires from subjects exposed to, actively infected with, or recovered from COVID-19. The material from the prospective study consisted of cDNA or gDNA derived from T cells, B-cell-depleted T cells, or PBMCs. Sample metadata almost always included a de-identified subject ID, COVID-19 status, age in years and sex. Where HLA class I and class II types were available, the types were taken from metadata supplied by the sample provider, not from assay-based typing. The samples were drawn from the first 160 participants of the ongoing ImmuneRACE study and from 1,254 subjects provided by 6 global collaborators. The repertoires were released in a freely available public database meant as a resource for research on the immune response to SARS-CoV-2. Paper-wide results and their limitations: The amount of clinical and demographic metadata varied by source and participant and was provided uncurated.

The immunoSEQ Assay, a bias-controlled multiplex PCR, was used to amplify TCRbeta CDR3 regions from genomic DNA. The paper's data handling went like this. Within the assay, amplification of reference gene primers was used to estimate how many nucleated cells each sample contained. To quantify the absolute abundance of each unique TCRbeta CDR3 rearrangement, sequence reads were collapsed and filtered. For each sample, productive Simpson clonality was calculated as the square root of Simpson's diversity index over productive rearrangements. Held by TCRdb, this immuneACCESS table contains in-frame sequences only and omits some clones. Under half of the omission traces to an unresolved V gene where checked; the cause of the rest is unknown. For V, J and clone size, that table is used; D and trimming come from the DNA. The sample table lists around 130,000 clones, more than 80% of them with a count of one. The ten most abundant clones make up 1.6% of the sample.

In the prospective study, participants were about 18 to 100 years old, resided in fewer than 25 geographic areas of the United States, and were enrolled through a virtual design. Cohort assignment in the prospective study relied on participant-reported clinical history from a screening survey and a study questionnaire. Exposed participants had been in contact, within 2 weeks of entering the study, with a person who had a PCR-confirmed or clinician-diagnosed case of COVID-19. Mobile phlebotomists in the prospective study collected whole blood, serum and a nasopharyngeal or oropharyngeal swab from every participant. Additional blood draws and questionnaires over an approximately two-month period could optionally be provided by prospective study participants. Before DNA extraction, blood samples from the prospective study were shipped at room temperature or frozen. To note about this clone: Its antigen is unknown. No much larger clone exists at a distance of one base, and base qualities are not known.

The CDR3, from cysteine to phenylalanine, totals 15 residues. This entry keeps only the CDR3 DNA: 45 bases, framed from base 1. Cut back by 10 bases and 6 bases, the V and J ends lie 21 bases apart. The germline V gene gives CDR1 as MNHEY and CDR2 as SVGAGI. The V and J segments used are TRBV6-5 and TRBJ2-2; a tentative D call is TRBD2 (5 bases match). The TCR sequence derives from a woman under 30 who had been exposed to COVID-19. The sequencing sample was made of PBMCs or T cells enriched from blood (not recorded which). The CDR3 here reads CATERFGLAPGELFF. The DNA sequence is TGTGCCACCGAGAGGTTCGGGCTAGCCCCCGGGGAGCTGTTTTTT.